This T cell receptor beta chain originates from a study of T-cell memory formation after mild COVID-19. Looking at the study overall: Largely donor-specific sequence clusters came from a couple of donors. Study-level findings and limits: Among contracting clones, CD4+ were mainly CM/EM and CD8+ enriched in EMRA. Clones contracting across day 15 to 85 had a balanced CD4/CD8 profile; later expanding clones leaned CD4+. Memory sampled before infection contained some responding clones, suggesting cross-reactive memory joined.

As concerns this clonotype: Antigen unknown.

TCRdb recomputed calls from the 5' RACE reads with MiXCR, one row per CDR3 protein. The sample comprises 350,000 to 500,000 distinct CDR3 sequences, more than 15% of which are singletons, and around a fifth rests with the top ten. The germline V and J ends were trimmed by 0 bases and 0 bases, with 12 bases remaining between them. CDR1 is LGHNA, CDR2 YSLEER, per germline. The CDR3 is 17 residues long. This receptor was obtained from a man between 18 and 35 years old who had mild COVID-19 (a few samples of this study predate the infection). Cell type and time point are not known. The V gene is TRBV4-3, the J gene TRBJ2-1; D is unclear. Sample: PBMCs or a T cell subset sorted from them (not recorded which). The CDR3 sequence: CASSQDRWGSSYNEQFF. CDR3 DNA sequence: TGCGCCAGCAGCCAAGATCGTTGGGGAAGCTCCTACAATGAGCAGTTCTTC.